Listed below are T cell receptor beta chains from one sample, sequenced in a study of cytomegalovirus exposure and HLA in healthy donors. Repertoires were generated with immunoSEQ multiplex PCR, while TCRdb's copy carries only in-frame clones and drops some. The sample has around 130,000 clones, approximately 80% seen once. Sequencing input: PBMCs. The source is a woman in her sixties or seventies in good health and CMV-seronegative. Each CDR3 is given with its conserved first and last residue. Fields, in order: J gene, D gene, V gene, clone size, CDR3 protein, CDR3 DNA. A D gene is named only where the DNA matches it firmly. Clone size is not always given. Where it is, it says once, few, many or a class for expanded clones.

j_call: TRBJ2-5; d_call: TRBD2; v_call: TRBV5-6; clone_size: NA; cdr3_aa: CASSPSGRVETQYF; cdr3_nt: TGTGCCAGCAGCCCATCGGGGAGGGTCGAGACCCAGTACTTC
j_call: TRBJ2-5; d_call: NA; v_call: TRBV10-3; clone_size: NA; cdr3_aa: CAISESGGLGEQYF; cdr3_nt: TGTGCCATCAGTGAGTCTGGGGGCCTAGGGGAGCAGTACTTC
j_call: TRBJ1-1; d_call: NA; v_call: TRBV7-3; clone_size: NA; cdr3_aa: CASTQGTGMNTEAFF; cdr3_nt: TGTGCCAGCACCCAAGGTACAGGAATGAACACTGAAGCTTTCTTT
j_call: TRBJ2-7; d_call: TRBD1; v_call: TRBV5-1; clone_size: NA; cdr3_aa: CASSSTGAEYF; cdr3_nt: TGCGCCAGCAGCTCGACAGGGGCGGAGTACTTC
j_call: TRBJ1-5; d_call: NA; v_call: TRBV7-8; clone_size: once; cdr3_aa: CASSDGTPRSGQPQHF; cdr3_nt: TGTGCCAGCAGCGACGGGACACCCAGGTCGGGTCAGCCCCAGCATTTT
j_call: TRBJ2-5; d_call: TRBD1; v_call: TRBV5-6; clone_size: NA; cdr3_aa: CASSLFAGQGAPEQYF; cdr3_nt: TGTGCCAGCAGCTTGTTTGCCGGACAGGGGGCGCCTGAGCAGTACTTC
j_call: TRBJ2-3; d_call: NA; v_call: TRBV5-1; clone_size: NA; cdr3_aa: CASTRWGSTDTQYF; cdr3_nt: TGCGCCAGCACCCGGTGGGGCAGCACAGATACGCAGTATTTT
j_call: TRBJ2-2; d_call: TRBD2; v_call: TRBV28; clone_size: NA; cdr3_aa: CASSFGGRAAGELFF; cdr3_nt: TGTGCCAGCAGTTTCGGGGGGAGGGCTGCCGGGGAGCTGTTTTTT
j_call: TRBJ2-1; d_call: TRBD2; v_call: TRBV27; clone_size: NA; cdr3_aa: CASRKGSGGYNEQFF; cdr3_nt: TGTGCCAGCAGAAAGGGTAGCGGGGGATACAATGAGCAGTTCTTC
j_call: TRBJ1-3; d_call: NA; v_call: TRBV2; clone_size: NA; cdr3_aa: CASSPPRVGGGNTIYF; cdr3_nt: TGTGCCAGCAGTCCCCCCAGGGTAGGGGGTGGAAACACCATATATTTT
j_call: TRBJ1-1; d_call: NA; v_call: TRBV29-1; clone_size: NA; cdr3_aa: CSVTLTARGTEAFF; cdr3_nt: TGCAGCGTTACTTTGACAGCAAGGGGCACTGAAGCTTTCTTT
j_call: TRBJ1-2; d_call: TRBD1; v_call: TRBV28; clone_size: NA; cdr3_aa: CASSPDRPRGYTF; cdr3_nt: TGTGCCAGCAGTCCGGACAGGCCCCGGGGCTACACCTTC
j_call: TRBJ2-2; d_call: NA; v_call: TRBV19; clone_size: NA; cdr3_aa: CATSTGTNTGELFF; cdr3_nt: TGTGCCACCTCGACAGGAACGAACACCGGGGAGCTGTTTTTT
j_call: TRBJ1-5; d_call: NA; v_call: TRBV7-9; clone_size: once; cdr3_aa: CSSSPNRQTYQPQHF; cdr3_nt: TGTTCCAGCAGCCCGAATAGACAGACGTATCAGCCCCAGCATTTT
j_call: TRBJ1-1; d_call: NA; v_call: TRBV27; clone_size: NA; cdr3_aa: CASSSGLAEAFF; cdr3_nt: TGTGCCAGCAGTTCAGGGTTGGCTGAAGCTTTCTTT
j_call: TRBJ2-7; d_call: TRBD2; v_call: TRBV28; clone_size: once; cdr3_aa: CASSFGGLAIYEQYF; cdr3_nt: TGTGCCAGCAGTTTTGGCGGACTAGCGATCTACGAGCAGTACTTC
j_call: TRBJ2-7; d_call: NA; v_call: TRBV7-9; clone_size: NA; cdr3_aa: CASSLDGGSYEQYF; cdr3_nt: TGTGCCAGCAGCTTAGACGGGGGCTCCTACGAGCAGTACTTC